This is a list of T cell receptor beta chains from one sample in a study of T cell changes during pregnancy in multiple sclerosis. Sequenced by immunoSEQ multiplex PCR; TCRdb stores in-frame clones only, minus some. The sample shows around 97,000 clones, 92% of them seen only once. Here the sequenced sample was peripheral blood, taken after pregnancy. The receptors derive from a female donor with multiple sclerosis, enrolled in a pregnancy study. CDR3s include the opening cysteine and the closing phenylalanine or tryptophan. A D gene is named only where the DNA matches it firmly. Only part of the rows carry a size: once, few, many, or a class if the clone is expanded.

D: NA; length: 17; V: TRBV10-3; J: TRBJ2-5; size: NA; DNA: TGTGCCATCAGTGAGTCGATGGGGCCGATTGAAGGAGAGACCCAGTACTTC; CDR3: CAISESMGPIEGETQYF
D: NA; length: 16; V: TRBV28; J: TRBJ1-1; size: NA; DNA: TGTGCCAGCAGCCGTTTAGTCTCAGGGGTGAACACTGAAGCTTTCTTT; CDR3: CASSRLVSGVNTEAFF
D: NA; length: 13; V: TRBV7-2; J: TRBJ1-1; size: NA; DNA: TGTGCCAGCAGCCGTGGGACTCTCACTGAAGCTTTCTTT; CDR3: CASSRGTLTEAFF
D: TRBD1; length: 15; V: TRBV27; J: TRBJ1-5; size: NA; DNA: TGTGCCAGCAGCCGGACAGGGGATAGCAATCAGCCCCAGCATTTT; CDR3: CASSRTGDSNQPQHF
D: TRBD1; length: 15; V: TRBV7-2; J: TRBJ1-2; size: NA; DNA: TGTGCCAGCAGCGGCGGGGTACAGGGGTTCTATGGCTACACCTTC; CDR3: CASSGGVQGFYGYTF
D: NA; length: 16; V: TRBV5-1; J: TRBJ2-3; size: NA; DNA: TGCGCCAGCAGCCCCGACGGCGGGACTGGCACAGATACGCAGTATTTT; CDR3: CASSPDGGTGTDTQYF
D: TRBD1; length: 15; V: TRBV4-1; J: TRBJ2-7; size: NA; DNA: TGCGCCAGCAGCCAAGATCGGTACAGGGGCTACGAGCAGTACTTC; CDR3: CASSQDRYRGYEQYF
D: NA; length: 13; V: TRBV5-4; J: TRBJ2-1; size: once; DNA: TGTGCCAGCAGCTTTGAGGCGAGGAATGAGCAGTTCTTC; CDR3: CASSFEARNEQFF
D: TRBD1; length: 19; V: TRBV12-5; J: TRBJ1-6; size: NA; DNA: TGTGCTAGTGGTTTGGTAAGGAGGACAGGGAGCTCCTATAATTCACCCCTCCACTTT; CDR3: CASGLVRRTGSSYNSPLHF
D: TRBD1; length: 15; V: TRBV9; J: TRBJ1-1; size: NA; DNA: TGTGCCAGCAGCGTAGACGGACAGGGGACGACTGAAGCTTTCTTT; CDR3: CASSVDGQGTTEAFF
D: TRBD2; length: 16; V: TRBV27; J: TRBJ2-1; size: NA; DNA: TGTGCCAGCAGCTCTGGGCTAGCGGGAATCTACAATGAGCAGTTCTTC; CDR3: CASSSGLAGIYNEQFF
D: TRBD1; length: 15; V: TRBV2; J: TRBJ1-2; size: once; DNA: TGTGCCAGCAGACCCGTGGACAGGGAGTTTCGGGGCTACACCTTC; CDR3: CASRPVDREFRGYTF
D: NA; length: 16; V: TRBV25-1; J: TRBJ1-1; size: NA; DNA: TGTGCCAGCAGCGTAATCGAAGCAGGGCCGAACACTGAAGCTTTCTTT; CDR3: CASSVIEAGPNTEAFF
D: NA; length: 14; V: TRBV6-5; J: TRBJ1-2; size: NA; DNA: TGTGCCAGCAGTACTCACAGGGTGGACTATGGCTACACCTTC; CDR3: CASSTHRVDYGYTF
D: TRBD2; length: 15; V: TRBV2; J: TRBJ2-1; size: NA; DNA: TGTGCCAGCAGGGGCGGGGGGTCGTCCTACAATGAGCAGTTCTTC; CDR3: CASRGGGSSYNEQFF
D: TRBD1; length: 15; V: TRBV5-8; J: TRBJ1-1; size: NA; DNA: TGTGCCAGCAGCCGGTCCCAGACAGGGCCCACTGAAGCTTTCTTT; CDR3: CASSRSQTGPTEAFF
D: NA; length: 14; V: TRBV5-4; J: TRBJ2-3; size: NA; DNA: TGTGCCAGCAGCCTAGGGGGGGGTGGGGATACGCAGTATTTT; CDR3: CASSLGGGGDTQYF
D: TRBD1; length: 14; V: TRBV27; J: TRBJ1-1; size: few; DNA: TGTGCCAGCAGTCCGCGACAGGGAAACACTGAAGCTTTCTTT; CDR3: CASSPRQGNTEAFF
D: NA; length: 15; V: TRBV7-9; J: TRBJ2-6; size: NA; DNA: TGTGCCAGCATCCCGGAGGGCTCTGGGGCCAACGTCCTGACTTTC; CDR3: CASIPEGSGANVLTF
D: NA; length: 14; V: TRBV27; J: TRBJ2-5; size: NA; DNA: TGTGCCAGCAGCCTATTGGTCGGGCAAGAGACCCAGTACTTC; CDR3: CASSLLVGQETQYF
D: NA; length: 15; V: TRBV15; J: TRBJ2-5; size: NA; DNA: TGTGCCACCAGCAGAGCGGCGGGGTCCCAAGAGACCCAGTACTTC; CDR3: CATSRAAGSQETQYF
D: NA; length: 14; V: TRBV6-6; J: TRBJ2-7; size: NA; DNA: TGTGCCAGCAGTCCTCCACAGGGATCCTACGAGCAGTACTTC; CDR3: CASSPPQGSYEQYF
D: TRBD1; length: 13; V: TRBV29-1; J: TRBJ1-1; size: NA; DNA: TGCAGCGCCCCGGGACAGGGATCCACTGAAGCTTTCTTT; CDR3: CSAPGQGSTEAFF
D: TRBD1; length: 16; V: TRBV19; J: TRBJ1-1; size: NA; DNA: TGTGCCAGTAGTATAGGGACAGGGTTAATGAACACTGAAGCTTTCTTT; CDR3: CASSIGTGLMNTEAFF
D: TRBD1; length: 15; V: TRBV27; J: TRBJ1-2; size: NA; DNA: TGTGCCAGCAGTTTATTGGGACAGGGGTTCTTCCCTTACACCTTC; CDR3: CASSLLGQGFFPYTF
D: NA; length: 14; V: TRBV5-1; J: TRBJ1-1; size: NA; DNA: TGCGCCAGCAGCTTGGGGACAAGGAACACTGAAGCTTTCTTT; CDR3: CASSLGTRNTEAFF
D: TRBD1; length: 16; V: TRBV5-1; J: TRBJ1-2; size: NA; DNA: TGCGCCAGCAGCTTGGGGGACAGACCGTTTAACTATGGCTACACCTTC; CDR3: CASSLGDRPFNYGYTF
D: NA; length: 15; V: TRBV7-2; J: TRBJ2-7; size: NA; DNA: TGTGCCAGCAGCTTCGATCAGGGGACGTTCTACGAGCAGTACTTC; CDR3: CASSFDQGTFYEQYF
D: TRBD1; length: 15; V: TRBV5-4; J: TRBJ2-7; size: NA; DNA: TGTGCCAGCAGCTTGGGAAGGACAGGATCCTACGAGCAGTACTTC; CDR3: CASSLGRTGSYEQYF
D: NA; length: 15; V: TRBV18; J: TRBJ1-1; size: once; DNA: TGTGCCAGCTCTCCCCCGACAGTTTTGAACACTGAAGCTTTCTTT; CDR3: CASSPPTVLNTEAFF
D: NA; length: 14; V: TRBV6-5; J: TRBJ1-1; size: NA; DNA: TGTGCCAGCAGTTACTCCCCCGGACAGCCTGAAGCTTTCTTT; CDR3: CASSYSPGQPEAFF
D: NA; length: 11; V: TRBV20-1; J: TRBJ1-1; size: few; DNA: TGCAGTGCTAGAGGTCAGACTGAAGCTTTCTTT; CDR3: CSARGQTEAFF
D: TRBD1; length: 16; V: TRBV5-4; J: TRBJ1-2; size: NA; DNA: TGTGCCAGCAGCTTGGCCTTGAGGACAGGGCAAAATGGCTACACCTTC; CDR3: CASSLALRTGQNGYTF
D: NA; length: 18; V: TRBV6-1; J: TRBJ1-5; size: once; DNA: TGTGCCAGCAGTGAGACCTACAGGTTGGACACCAGCAATCAGCCCCAGCATTTT; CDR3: CASSETYRLDTSNQPQHF
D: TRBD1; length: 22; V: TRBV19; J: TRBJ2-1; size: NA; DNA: TGTGCCAGTAGTATTCGGAGACAGGGCCCAAGACAGGGGGCTCGTACCTACAATGAGCAGTTCTTC; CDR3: CASSIRRQGPRQGARTYNEQFF
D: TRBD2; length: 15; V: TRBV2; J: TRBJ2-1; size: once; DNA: TGTGCCAGCAGTGGCCTAGCGGGAGGGTACAATGAGCAGTTCTTC; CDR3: CASSGLAGGYNEQFF
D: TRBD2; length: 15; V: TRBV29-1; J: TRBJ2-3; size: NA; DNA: TGCAGCGTTGACAGCGGGGGCCGTAACACAGATACGCAGTATTTT; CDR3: CSVDSGGRNTDTQYF
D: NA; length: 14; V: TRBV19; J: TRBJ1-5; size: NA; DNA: TGTGCCAGTAGATCGGCGGGGGGGTATCAGCCCCAGCATTTT; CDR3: CASRSAGGYQPQHF
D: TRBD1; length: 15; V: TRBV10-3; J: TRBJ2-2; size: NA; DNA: TGTGCCATCAAAAAGGGACAGGGTGACACCGGGGAGCTGTTTTTT; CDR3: CAIKKGQGDTGELFF
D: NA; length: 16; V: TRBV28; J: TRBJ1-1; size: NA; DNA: NA; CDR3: CASSSSGIRINTEAFF
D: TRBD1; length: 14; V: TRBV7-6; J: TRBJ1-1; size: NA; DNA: TGTGCCAGCAGCTCGGGACAGGGCTACACTGAAGCTTTCTTT; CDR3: CASSSGQGYTEAFF
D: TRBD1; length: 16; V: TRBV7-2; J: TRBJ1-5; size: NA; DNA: TGTGCCAGCAGCTTAGCGGGACAGGGCTCGGTATCGCCCCAGCATTTT; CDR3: CASSLAGQGSVSPQHF
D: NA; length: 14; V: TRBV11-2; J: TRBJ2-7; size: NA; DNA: TGTGCCAGCAGCTTAGCAGCCGGGACCTACGAGCAGTACTTC; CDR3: CASSLAAGTYEQYF
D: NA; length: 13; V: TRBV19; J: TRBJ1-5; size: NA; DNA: TGTGCCAGTAAGGTCAGGGGAAATCAGCCCCAGCATTTT; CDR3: CASKVRGNQPQHF